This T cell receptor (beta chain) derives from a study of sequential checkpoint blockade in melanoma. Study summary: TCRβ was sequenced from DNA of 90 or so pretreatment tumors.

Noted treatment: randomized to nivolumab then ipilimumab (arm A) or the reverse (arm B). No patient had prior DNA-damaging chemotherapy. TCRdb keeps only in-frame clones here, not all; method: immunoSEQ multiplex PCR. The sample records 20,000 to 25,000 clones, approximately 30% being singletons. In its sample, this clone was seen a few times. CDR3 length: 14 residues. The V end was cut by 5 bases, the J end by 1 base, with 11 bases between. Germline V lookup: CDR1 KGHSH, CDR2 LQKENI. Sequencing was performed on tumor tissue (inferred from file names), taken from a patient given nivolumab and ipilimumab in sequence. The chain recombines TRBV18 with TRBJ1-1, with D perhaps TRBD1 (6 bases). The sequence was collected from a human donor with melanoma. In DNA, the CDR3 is TGTGCCAGCTCAGCTGGACAGCCGAACACTGAAGCTTTCTTT. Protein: CASSAGQPNTEAFF.